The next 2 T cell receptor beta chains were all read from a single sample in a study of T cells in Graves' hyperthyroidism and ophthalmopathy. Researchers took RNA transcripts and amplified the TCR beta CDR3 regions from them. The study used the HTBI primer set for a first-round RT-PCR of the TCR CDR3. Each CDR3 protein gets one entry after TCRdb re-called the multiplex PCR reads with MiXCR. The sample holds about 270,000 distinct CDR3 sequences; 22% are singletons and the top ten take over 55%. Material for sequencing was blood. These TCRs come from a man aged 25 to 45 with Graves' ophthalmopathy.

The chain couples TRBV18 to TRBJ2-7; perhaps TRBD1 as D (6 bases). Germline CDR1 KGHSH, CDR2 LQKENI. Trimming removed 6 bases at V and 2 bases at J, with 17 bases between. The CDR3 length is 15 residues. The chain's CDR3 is CASSVQGSSTYEQYF. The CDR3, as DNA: TGTGCCAGCTCCGTACAGGGTTCCTCCACCTACGAGCAGTACTTC.

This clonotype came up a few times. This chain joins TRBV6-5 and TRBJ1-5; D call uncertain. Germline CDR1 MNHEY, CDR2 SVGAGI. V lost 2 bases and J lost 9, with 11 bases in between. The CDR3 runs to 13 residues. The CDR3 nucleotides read TGTGCCAGCAGTTACGACTCTCGGGCGCCCCAGCATTTT. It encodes CASSYDSRAPQHF.